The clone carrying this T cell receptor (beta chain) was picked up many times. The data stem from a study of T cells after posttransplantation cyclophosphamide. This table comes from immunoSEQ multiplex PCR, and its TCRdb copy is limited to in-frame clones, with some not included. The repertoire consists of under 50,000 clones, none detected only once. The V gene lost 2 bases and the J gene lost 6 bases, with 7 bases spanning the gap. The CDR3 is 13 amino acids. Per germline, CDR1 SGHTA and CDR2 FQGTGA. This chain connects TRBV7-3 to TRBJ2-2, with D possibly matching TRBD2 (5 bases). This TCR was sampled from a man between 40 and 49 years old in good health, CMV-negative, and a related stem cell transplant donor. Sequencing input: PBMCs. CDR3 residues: CASSLERSGELFF. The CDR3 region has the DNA TGTGCCAGCAGCTTAGAGCGGTCCGGGGAGCTGTTTTTT. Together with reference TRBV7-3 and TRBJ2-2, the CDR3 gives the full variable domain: GAGVSQTPSNKVTEKGKYVELRCDPISGHTALYWYRQSLGQGPEFLIYFQGTGAADDSGLPNDRFFAVRPEGSVSTLKIQRTERGDSAVYLCASSLERSGELFFGEGSRLTVL.